Listed below are T cell receptor beta chains from one sample, sequenced in a study of cytomegalovirus exposure and HLA in healthy donors. Method: immunoSEQ multiplex PCR; TCRdb's copy keeps in-frame clones and lacks some. The sample consists of 120,000 or so clones, over 80% of them appearing once. Sequenced sample: PBMCs. The receptors were gathered from a man aged 45-65 years in good health and CMV-seronegative. CDR3s include the opening cysteine and the closing phenylalanine or tryptophan. D genes are given only for firm matches. Clone size is given for some rows only: seen once, a few or many times, or a class if the clone is expanded.

V gene	clone size	D gene	J gene	CDR3 DNA	CDR3 protein
TRBV7-2	NA	TRBD2	TRBJ2-7	TGTGCCAGCAGCCAAGAAGGCGGGAGGGAGCAGTACTTC	CASSQEGGREQYF
TRBV4-2	NA	TRBD1	TRBJ1-4	TGTGCCAGCAGCCAACCGCACAGGGGGCATGAAAAACTGTTTTTT	CASSQPHRGHEKLFF
TRBV9	NA	NA	TRBJ2-1	TGTGCCAGCAGCGTAGTCGGCGGGGAGTACAATGAGCAGTTCTTC	CASSVVGGEYNEQFF
TRBV27	NA	TRBD1	TRBJ1-4	TGTGCCAGCAGCCCTCGGGTAGGACAGGGGGCGCTTCTGTTTTTT	CASSPRVGQGALLFF
TRBV7-2	NA	NA	TRBJ1-1	TGTGCCAGCAGCTTAGTGGCAGGGCAGAGGACTGAAGCTTTCTTT	CASSLVAGQRTEAFF
TRBV6-4	NA	NA	TRBJ1-1	TGTGCCAGCAGTGCGGGATCGAACACTGAAGCTTTCTTT	CASSAGSNTEAFF
TRBV6-1	NA	TRBD1	TRBJ2-3	TGTGCCACCGCCCGGGACAGGGGCACAGATACGCAGTATTTT	CATARDRGTDTQYF
TRBV6-1	NA	TRBD1	TRBJ1-2	TGTGCCAGCAGTGTCTATAGAACAGGGGGCGCTGGCTATGGCTACACCTTC	CASSVYRTGGAGYGYTF
TRBV5-1	NA	NA	TRBJ2-3	TGCGCCAGCAGCTTGGCCGGTGATACGCAGTATTTT	CASSLAGDTQYF
TRBV29-1	once	NA	TRBJ2-3	TGCAGCGTTGAAGATACAACCGGGGTCCCCGATACGCAGTATTTT	CSVEDTTGVPDTQYF
TRBV7-9	NA	NA	TRBJ2-5	TGTTCCAGCAGCCCTACCCCGGAGACCCAGTACTTC	CSSSPTPETQYF
TRBV14	NA	NA	TRBJ1-4	TGTGCCAGCTGGGGCCCTTGGGAAAAACTGTTTTTT	CASWGPWEKLFF
TRBV28	NA	TRBD1	TRBJ1-2	TGTGCCAGCAGTTCCCCGGGACAGAGAAAATATGGCTACACCTTC	CASSSPGQRKYGYTF
TRBV10-3	NA	NA	TRBJ2-7	TGTGCCATCAGGTCGCGCAGGGTGGAACACGAGCAGTACTTC	CAIRSRRVEHEQYF
TRBV5-1	NA	NA	TRBJ1-1	TGCGCCAGCAGCCCTGGGCCAGTTACGAGTACGAACACTGAAGCTTTCTTT	CASSPGPVTSTNTEAFF
TRBV5-4	NA	TRBD1	TRBJ1-1	TGTGCCAGCAGCTTGGACAGGGGAAGAGCTTTCTTT	CASSLDRGRAFF
TRBV7-2	NA	NA	TRBJ2-1	TGTGCCAGCAGCTTAACGGTCCAACTCTATTCCAATGAGCAGTTCTTC	CASSLTVQLYSNEQFF
TRBV19	NA	NA	TRBJ2-3	TGTGCCAGTACCCCGGGACTTGACACAGATACGCAGTATTTT	CASTPGLDTDTQYF
TRBV29-1	NA	NA	TRBJ1-4	TGCAGCGTTGAAGATCTAAGGGGTGTAGGCGAAAAACTGTTTTTT	CSVEDLRGVGEKLFF
TRBV28	NA	NA	TRBJ2-7	TGTGCCAGCAGCCTAAACTACGAGCAGTACTTC	CASSLNYEQYF
TRBV9	NA	NA	TRBJ2-7	TGTGCCAGCAGCGTAGAGGTCGGGTTCGCCTACGAGCAGTACTTC	CASSVEVGFAYEQYF
TRBV25-1	NA	NA	TRBJ2-3	TGTGCCAGCAAACTAGCCGGGACAGATACGCAGTATTTT	CASKLAGTDTQYF
TRBV18	NA	TRBD2	TRBJ2-1	TGTGCCAGCTCACCCCGGGAGGGAAACTACAATGAGCAGTTCTTC	CASSPREGNYNEQFF
TRBV25-1	NA	NA	TRBJ2-1	TGTGCCAGCAGAGTCGGGAGCTCCTACAATGAGCAGTTCTTC	CASRVGSSYNEQFF
TRBV7-2	NA	NA	TRBJ2-5	TGTGCCAGCAGCGCCTGGCAGGGGCCGCAAGAGACCCAGTACTTC	CASSAWQGPQETQYF
TRBV19	NA	TRBD2	TRBJ2-3	TGTGCCAGTAGTGGAAGAGCGGGGGGGCCAGGAGATACGCAGTATTTT	CASSGRAGGPGDTQYF
TRBV6-6	once	NA	TRBJ2-1	TGTGCCAGCGTACGGGGGAACAATGAGCAGTTCTTC	CASVRGNNEQFF
TRBV5-4	NA	NA	TRBJ2-1	TGTGCCAGCAGCTCCCAGACAGACAGCAATGAGCAGTTCTTC	CASSSQTDSNEQFF
TRBV29-1	NA	TRBD1	TRBJ1-2	TGCAGCGTTGGGGAGACAGGGGTCGGTACTAACTATGGCTACACCTTC	CSVGETGVGTNYGYTF
TRBV5-8	NA	TRBD1	TRBJ1-2	TGTGCCAGCAGCTTGGGGACAGGGGAGCAGGGTGGCTACACCTTC	CASSLGTGEQGGYTF